This T cell receptor (beta chain) was recovered during a study of blood T cell repertoires in COVID-19. Study information: Sites in the United States, Italy and Spain provided acute and convalescent COVID-19 samples. Nucleic acid was either cDNA or gDNA, and it came from T cells, B-cell-depleted T cells, or PBMCs.

Under the authors' procedure: Nucleated cell counts were estimated from reference gene primer amplification. Produced via immunoSEQ multiplex PCR; TCRdb's table is partial and in-frame only. V and J calls and clone size are those listed in that table; D and trimming were worked out from the DNA. The data show roughly 140,000 clones, more than 75% seen once. The CDR3 has 18 residues. Trimming took off 0 bases at V and 0 bases at J, with 15 bases between the two ends. Germline CDR1 and CDR2: GTSNPN and SVGIG (reference sequence). Study members were between about 18 and 89 years old and lived in 20 to 30 US regions.

The V and J genes are TRBV30 and TRBJ2-6; a weak D match, TRBD1 (5 bases). Specimen: PBMCs or T cells enriched from blood (not recorded which). The TCR comes from a man between 60 and 75 years old who had recovered from COVID-19. CDR3 in amino acids: CAWSVRAGSHSGANVLTF. CDR3 coding DNA: TGTGCCTGGAGTGTACGGGCAGGGTCCCACTCTGGGGCCAACGTCCTGACTTTC.